This note documents a single T cell receptor beta chain sequence. In the study's own analysis: For nucleated cells, counts were estimated from reference gene primer amplification. The repertoire was sequenced with immunoSEQ multiplex PCR; TCRdb's copy has only in-frame clones and lacks some. The V and J calls and clone size are taken from that table; D and trimming were inferred from the DNA. In the table there are nearly 60,000 clones, over 75% of which are singletons. The sample is drawn from a study of blood T cell repertoires in COVID-19. The CDR3 length is 14 residues. Germline assignment: CDR1 LGHNA and CDR2 YNFKEQ. Trimming left V 3 bases short and J 1 base short, with 7 bases between.

V is TRBV4-2 and J is TRBJ1-5; maybe TRBD1 (6 bases). Sequencing input: peripheral blood. This TCR was sampled from a man aged 40-49 years with active COVID-19. Here the CDR3 reads CASSQGASNQPQHF. Here the CDR3 DNA reads TGTGCCAGCAGCCAGGGGGCGAGCAATCAGCCCCAGCATTTT.